This T cell receptor beta chain was captured in a study of shared clonotypes between healthy human individuals. Germline CDR1 reads SNHLY; CDR2 reads FYNNEI. The CDR3 runs 15 residues. Trimming removed 6 bases from V and 1 base from J; junction bases left unmatched: 3. TCRdb's copy holds only in-frame clones and misses some; the assay was immunoSEQ multiplex PCR. The sample carries around 1.5 million clones, under 99% recorded once. The chain has TRBV2 and TRBJ2-6; TRBD1 matches 7 bases. Sequenced material: naive CD4+ T cells sorted from blood. Specified subset: CD45RA+ positively selected. This TCR was sampled from a man aged 25-40 years in good health. The CDR3, as DNA: TGTGCCAGCAGGAGACAGGGATCTGGGGCCAACGTCCTGACTTTC. As protein: CASRRQGSGANVLTF.